This TCR beta chain was identified during a study of prognosis after radiotherapy for stage I lung cancer. At the level of the study: Subsequent to radiotherapy, distant metastatic disease emerged in a handful of patients (median roughly seven months), whereas roughly 14 exhibited no significant progression.

The germline gives CDR1 MNHEY, CDR2 SVGEGT. The CDR3 length is 12 residues. This clonotype came up once. With a much larger clone just one base away, this may be a read error. It was by two-round multiplex PCR that TCR beta CDR3 was amplified from genomic DNA. TRBV and TRBJ genes each had their own specific primers in first-round PCR. Via MiXCR, TCRdb re-called the multiplex PCR reads, giving one row per CDR3 protein. The sample holds over 20,000 distinct CDR3 sequences, approximately 40% seen once. Here the sequenced sample was PBMCs, taken before or after stereotactic body radiation therapy (not recorded which). J is TRBJ1-1 and V is TRBV6-2 or TRBV6-3, with D unclear. This clonotype was sampled from a donor over 45 with non-small cell lung cancer. The DNA for the CDR3 is TGTTCCAGCAGCCGACTTTCGCTTGGGGCTTTCTTT. The encoded protein is CSSSRLSLGAFF.